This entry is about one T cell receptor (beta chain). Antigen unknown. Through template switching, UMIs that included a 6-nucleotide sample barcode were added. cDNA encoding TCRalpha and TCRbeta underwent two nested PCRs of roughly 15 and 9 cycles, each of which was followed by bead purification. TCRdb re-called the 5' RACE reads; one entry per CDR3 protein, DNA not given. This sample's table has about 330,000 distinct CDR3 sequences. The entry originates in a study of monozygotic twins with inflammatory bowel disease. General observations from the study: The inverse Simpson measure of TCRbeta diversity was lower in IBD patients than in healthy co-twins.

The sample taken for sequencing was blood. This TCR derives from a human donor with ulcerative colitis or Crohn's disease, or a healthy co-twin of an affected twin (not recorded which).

This CDR3 is CSVVSRLAGGPKTQYF. The gene calls are TRBV29-1 and TRBJ2-5; with no DNA, the TCRdb D assignment of TRBD2 cannot be verified. The length of the CDR3 is 16 residues. Germline CDR1 reads SQVTM; CDR2 reads ANQGSEA.